The rows below give T cell receptor beta chains drawn from one sample of a study of T-cell memory formation after mild COVID-19. TCRdb analysed the 5' RACE reads with MiXCR anew, one entry per CDR3 protein. Here the sample spans fewer than 250,000 distinct CDR3 sequences, about 18% being singletons. Source material: PBMCs or a T cell subset sorted from them (not recorded which). These receptor sequences come from an adult woman who had mild COVID-19 (a few samples of this study predate the infection). Cell type and time point are not known. The CDR3 runs from the conserved cysteine through the conserved F or W. A D gene is named only where the DNA matches it firmly. Expanded clones get a size class; other rows say once, few or many, or leave the size out.

j_call: TRBJ2-5
v_call: TRBV7-8
cdr3_length: 13
d_call: .
clone_size: few
cdr3_aa: CASSLAEEETQYF
cdr3_nt: TGTGCCAGCAGCTTAGCGGAGGAAGAGACCCAGTACTTC

j_call: TRBJ2-5
v_call: TRBV27
cdr3_length: 13
d_call: .
clone_size: few
cdr3_aa: CASSWRGQEAQYF
cdr3_nt: TGTGCCAGCAGTTGGAGGGGCCAAGAGGCCCAGTACTTC

j_call: TRBJ1-1
v_call: TRBV2
cdr3_length: 15
d_call: .
clone_size: .
cdr3_aa: CASSESGLGNTEAFF
cdr3_nt: TGTGCCAGCAGCGAGTCAGGGTTGGGGAACACTGAAGCTTTCTTT

j_call: TRBJ2-7
v_call: TRBV12-3/TRBV12-4
cdr3_length: 12
d_call: TRBD1
clone_size: once
cdr3_aa: CASSSTGVRQYF
cdr3_nt: TGTGCCAGCAGTTCGACAGGGGTAAGGCAGTACTTC

j_call: TRBJ1-6
v_call: TRBV12-3/TRBV12-4
cdr3_length: 16
d_call: .
clone_size: .
cdr3_aa: CASSPGQLGYNSPLHF
cdr3_nt: TGTGCCAGCAGTCCAGGACAGCTAGGCTATAATTCACCCCTCCACTTT

j_call: TRBJ1-4
v_call: TRBV9
cdr3_length: 15
d_call: .
clone_size: .
cdr3_aa: CASSLSVVDNEKLFF
cdr3_nt: TGTGCCAGCAGCCTATCGGTGGTTGATAATGAAAAACTGTTTTTT

j_call: TRBJ2-3
v_call: TRBV7-2
cdr3_length: 13
d_call: .
clone_size: .
cdr3_aa: CASSPPHGFPQYF
cdr3_nt: TGTGCCAGCAGCCCCCCTCACGGGTTCCCGCAGTATTTT

j_call: TRBJ1-1
v_call: TRBV12-3/TRBV12-4
cdr3_length: 15
d_call: TRBD1
clone_size: few
cdr3_aa: CASSFRTGGNTEAFF
cdr3_nt: TGTGCCAGCAGTTTTAGGACAGGGGGGAACACTGAAGCTTTCTTT

j_call: TRBJ1-2
v_call: TRBV29-1
cdr3_length: 13
d_call: TRBD1
clone_size: .
cdr3_aa: CSVEGQGVYGYTF
cdr3_nt: TGCAGCGTTGAAGGACAGGGTGTCTATGGCTACACCTTC

j_call: TRBJ2-1
v_call: TRBV2
cdr3_length: 15
d_call: .
clone_size: .
cdr3_aa: CASSESGVRSGEQFF
cdr3_nt: TGTGCCAGCAGTGAATCCGGGGTGCGGTCGGGTGAGCAGTTCTTC

j_call: TRBJ2-7
v_call: TRBV18
cdr3_length: 13
d_call: TRBD1
clone_size: few
cdr3_aa: CASSPQGADEQYF
cdr3_nt: TGTGCCAGCTCACCACAGGGGGCAGACGAGCAGTACTTC

j_call: TRBJ2-3
v_call: TRBV24-1
cdr3_length: 15
d_call: .
clone_size: few
cdr3_aa: CATSDVTTRTDTQYF
cdr3_nt: TGTGCCACCAGTGATGTGACTACGCGCACAGATACGCAGTATTTT

j_call: TRBJ2-7
v_call: TRBV12-3/TRBV12-4
cdr3_length: 13
d_call: .
clone_size: many
cdr3_aa: CASSPMGYYEQYF
cdr3_nt: TGTGCCAGCAGTCCGATGGGCTACTACGAGCAGTACTTC

j_call: TRBJ2-3
v_call: TRBV14
cdr3_length: 17
d_call: TRBD2
clone_size: few
cdr3_aa: CASSQDQQLAGRNTQYF
cdr3_nt: TGTGCCAGCAGCCAAGATCAACAACTAGCGGGACGAAATACGCAGTATTTT

j_call: TRBJ2-7
v_call: TRBV13
cdr3_length: 15
d_call: .
clone_size: few
cdr3_aa: CASSLSGRYDGEQYF
cdr3_nt: TGTGCCAGCAGCTTGTCGGGACGGTATGATGGCGAGCAGTACTTC

j_call: TRBJ1-2
v_call: TRBV25-1
cdr3_length: 12
d_call: .
clone_size: few
cdr3_aa: CASSNARYGYTF
cdr3_nt: TGTGCCAGCAGTAACGCCCGGTATGGCTACACCTTC

j_call: TRBJ2-3
v_call: TRBV2
cdr3_length: 15
d_call: .
clone_size: few
cdr3_aa: CASSDEQGITDTQYF
cdr3_nt: TGTGCCAGCAGTGATGAGCAGGGGATCACAGATACGCAGTATTTT

j_call: TRBJ2-7
v_call: TRBV5-1
cdr3_length: 14
d_call: .
clone_size: .
cdr3_aa: CASSLGFGSYEQYF
cdr3_nt: TGCGCCAGCAGCTTGGGATTCGGCAGCTACGAGCAGTACTTC

j_call: TRBJ2-1
v_call: TRBV4-1
cdr3_length: 16
d_call: TRBD2
clone_size: many
cdr3_aa: CASSQGTSGGANEQFF
cdr3_nt: TGCGCCAGCAGCCAGGGGACTAGCGGGGGGGCAAATGAGCAGTTCTTC

j_call: TRBJ1-1
v_call: TRBV5-1
cdr3_length: 16
d_call: TRBD1
clone_size: .
cdr3_aa: CASSPNPGTGGPEAFF
cdr3_nt: TGCGCCAGCAGCCCCAACCCCGGGACAGGGGGCCCTGAAGCTTTCTTT

j_call: TRBJ1-1
v_call: TRBV11-1
cdr3_length: 15
d_call: .
clone_size: many
cdr3_aa: CASSLSGGMNTEAFF
cdr3_nt: TGTGCCAGCAGCTTGAGCGGGGGGATGAACACTGAAGCTTTCTTT

j_call: TRBJ1-1
v_call: TRBV6-1
cdr3_length: 15
d_call: .
clone_size: few
cdr3_aa: CASGPGAYLNTEAFF
cdr3_nt: TGTGCCAGCGGTCCAGGGGCCTACCTGAACACTGAAGCTTTCTTT

j_call: TRBJ2-2
v_call: TRBV2
cdr3_length: 13
d_call: TRBD1
clone_size: once
cdr3_aa: CASRPRGPGELFF
cdr3_nt: TGTGCCAGCAGGCCCAGGGGGCCCGGGGAGCTGTTTTTT

j_call: TRBJ1-3
v_call: TRBV12-3/TRBV12-4
cdr3_length: 12
d_call: .
clone_size: .
cdr3_aa: CASSITEDTIYF
cdr3_nt: TGTGCCAGCAGTATAACCGAGGACACCATATATTTT

j_call: TRBJ2-3
v_call: TRBV7-3
cdr3_length: 14
d_call: .
clone_size: .
cdr3_aa: CASSPRGSMDTQYF
cdr3_nt: TGTGCCAGCAGCCCCAGAGGGTCTATGGATACGCAGTATTTT

j_call: TRBJ1-2
v_call: TRBV20-1
cdr3_length: 12
d_call: .
clone_size: many
cdr3_aa: CSAPTAEDGYTF
cdr3_nt: TGCAGTGCTCCCACAGCTGAGGATGGCTACACCTTC

j_call: TRBJ1-2
v_call: TRBV13
cdr3_length: 14
d_call: .
clone_size: few
cdr3_aa: CASSRHREHYGYTF
cdr3_nt: TGTGCCAGCAGCCGGCACAGGGAACACTATGGCTACACCTTC

j_call: TRBJ1-2
v_call: TRBV12-3/TRBV12-4
cdr3_length: 14
d_call: .
clone_size: .
cdr3_aa: CASVAGSKAYGYTF
cdr3_nt: TGTGCCAGCGTGGCAGGCAGTAAAGCCTATGGCTACACCTTC

j_call: TRBJ1-1
v_call: TRBV24-1
cdr3_length: 13
d_call: .
clone_size: few
cdr3_aa: CATSVGGVGEAFF
cdr3_nt: TGTGCCACCAGTGTGGGGGGCGTAGGGGAGGCTTTCTTT

j_call: TRBJ2-1
v_call: TRBV5-4
cdr3_length: 15
d_call: .
clone_size: few
cdr3_aa: CASSLGPLGDNEQFF
cdr3_nt: TGTGCCAGCAGCTTGGGACCCCTGGGAGACAATGAGCAGTTCTTC

j_call: TRBJ1-2
v_call: TRBV5-1
cdr3_length: 15
d_call: TRBD1
clone_size: .
cdr3_aa: CASSLGVGQGRGYTF
cdr3_nt: TGCGCCAGCAGCTTGGGAGTGGGACAGGGGAGAGGCTACACCTTC

j_call: TRBJ1-4
v_call: TRBV6-5
cdr3_length: 14
d_call: TRBD1
clone_size: few
cdr3_aa: CASSSDRGGEKLFF
cdr3_nt: TGTGCCAGCAGTTCGGACAGGGGAGGTGAAAAACTGTTTTTT

j_call: TRBJ2-1
v_call: TRBV20-1
cdr3_length: 14
d_call: TRBD2
clone_size: .
cdr3_aa: CSADRSGRYNEQFF
cdr3_nt: TGCAGTGCTGACCGTAGCGGGAGGTACAATGAGCAGTTCTTC

j_call: TRBJ1-5
v_call: TRBV12-3/TRBV12-4
cdr3_length: 17
d_call: .
clone_size: many
cdr3_aa: CASSLGDPGIAGQPQHF
cdr3_nt: TGTGCCAGCAGTTTGGGCGATCCGGGAATTGCGGGTCAGCCCCAGCATTTT

j_call: TRBJ2-7
v_call: TRBV9
cdr3_length: 16
d_call: .
clone_size: many
cdr3_aa: CASSQQMGISGHEQYF
cdr3_nt: TGTGCCAGCAGCCAACAGATGGGTATCAGCGGACACGAGCAGTACTTC

j_call: TRBJ2-2
v_call: TRBV7-2
cdr3_length: 15
d_call: TRBD2
clone_size: many
cdr3_aa: CASSPTSGRPGELFF
cdr3_nt: TGTGCCAGCAGCCCGACTAGCGGGAGACCCGGGGAGCTGTTTTTT